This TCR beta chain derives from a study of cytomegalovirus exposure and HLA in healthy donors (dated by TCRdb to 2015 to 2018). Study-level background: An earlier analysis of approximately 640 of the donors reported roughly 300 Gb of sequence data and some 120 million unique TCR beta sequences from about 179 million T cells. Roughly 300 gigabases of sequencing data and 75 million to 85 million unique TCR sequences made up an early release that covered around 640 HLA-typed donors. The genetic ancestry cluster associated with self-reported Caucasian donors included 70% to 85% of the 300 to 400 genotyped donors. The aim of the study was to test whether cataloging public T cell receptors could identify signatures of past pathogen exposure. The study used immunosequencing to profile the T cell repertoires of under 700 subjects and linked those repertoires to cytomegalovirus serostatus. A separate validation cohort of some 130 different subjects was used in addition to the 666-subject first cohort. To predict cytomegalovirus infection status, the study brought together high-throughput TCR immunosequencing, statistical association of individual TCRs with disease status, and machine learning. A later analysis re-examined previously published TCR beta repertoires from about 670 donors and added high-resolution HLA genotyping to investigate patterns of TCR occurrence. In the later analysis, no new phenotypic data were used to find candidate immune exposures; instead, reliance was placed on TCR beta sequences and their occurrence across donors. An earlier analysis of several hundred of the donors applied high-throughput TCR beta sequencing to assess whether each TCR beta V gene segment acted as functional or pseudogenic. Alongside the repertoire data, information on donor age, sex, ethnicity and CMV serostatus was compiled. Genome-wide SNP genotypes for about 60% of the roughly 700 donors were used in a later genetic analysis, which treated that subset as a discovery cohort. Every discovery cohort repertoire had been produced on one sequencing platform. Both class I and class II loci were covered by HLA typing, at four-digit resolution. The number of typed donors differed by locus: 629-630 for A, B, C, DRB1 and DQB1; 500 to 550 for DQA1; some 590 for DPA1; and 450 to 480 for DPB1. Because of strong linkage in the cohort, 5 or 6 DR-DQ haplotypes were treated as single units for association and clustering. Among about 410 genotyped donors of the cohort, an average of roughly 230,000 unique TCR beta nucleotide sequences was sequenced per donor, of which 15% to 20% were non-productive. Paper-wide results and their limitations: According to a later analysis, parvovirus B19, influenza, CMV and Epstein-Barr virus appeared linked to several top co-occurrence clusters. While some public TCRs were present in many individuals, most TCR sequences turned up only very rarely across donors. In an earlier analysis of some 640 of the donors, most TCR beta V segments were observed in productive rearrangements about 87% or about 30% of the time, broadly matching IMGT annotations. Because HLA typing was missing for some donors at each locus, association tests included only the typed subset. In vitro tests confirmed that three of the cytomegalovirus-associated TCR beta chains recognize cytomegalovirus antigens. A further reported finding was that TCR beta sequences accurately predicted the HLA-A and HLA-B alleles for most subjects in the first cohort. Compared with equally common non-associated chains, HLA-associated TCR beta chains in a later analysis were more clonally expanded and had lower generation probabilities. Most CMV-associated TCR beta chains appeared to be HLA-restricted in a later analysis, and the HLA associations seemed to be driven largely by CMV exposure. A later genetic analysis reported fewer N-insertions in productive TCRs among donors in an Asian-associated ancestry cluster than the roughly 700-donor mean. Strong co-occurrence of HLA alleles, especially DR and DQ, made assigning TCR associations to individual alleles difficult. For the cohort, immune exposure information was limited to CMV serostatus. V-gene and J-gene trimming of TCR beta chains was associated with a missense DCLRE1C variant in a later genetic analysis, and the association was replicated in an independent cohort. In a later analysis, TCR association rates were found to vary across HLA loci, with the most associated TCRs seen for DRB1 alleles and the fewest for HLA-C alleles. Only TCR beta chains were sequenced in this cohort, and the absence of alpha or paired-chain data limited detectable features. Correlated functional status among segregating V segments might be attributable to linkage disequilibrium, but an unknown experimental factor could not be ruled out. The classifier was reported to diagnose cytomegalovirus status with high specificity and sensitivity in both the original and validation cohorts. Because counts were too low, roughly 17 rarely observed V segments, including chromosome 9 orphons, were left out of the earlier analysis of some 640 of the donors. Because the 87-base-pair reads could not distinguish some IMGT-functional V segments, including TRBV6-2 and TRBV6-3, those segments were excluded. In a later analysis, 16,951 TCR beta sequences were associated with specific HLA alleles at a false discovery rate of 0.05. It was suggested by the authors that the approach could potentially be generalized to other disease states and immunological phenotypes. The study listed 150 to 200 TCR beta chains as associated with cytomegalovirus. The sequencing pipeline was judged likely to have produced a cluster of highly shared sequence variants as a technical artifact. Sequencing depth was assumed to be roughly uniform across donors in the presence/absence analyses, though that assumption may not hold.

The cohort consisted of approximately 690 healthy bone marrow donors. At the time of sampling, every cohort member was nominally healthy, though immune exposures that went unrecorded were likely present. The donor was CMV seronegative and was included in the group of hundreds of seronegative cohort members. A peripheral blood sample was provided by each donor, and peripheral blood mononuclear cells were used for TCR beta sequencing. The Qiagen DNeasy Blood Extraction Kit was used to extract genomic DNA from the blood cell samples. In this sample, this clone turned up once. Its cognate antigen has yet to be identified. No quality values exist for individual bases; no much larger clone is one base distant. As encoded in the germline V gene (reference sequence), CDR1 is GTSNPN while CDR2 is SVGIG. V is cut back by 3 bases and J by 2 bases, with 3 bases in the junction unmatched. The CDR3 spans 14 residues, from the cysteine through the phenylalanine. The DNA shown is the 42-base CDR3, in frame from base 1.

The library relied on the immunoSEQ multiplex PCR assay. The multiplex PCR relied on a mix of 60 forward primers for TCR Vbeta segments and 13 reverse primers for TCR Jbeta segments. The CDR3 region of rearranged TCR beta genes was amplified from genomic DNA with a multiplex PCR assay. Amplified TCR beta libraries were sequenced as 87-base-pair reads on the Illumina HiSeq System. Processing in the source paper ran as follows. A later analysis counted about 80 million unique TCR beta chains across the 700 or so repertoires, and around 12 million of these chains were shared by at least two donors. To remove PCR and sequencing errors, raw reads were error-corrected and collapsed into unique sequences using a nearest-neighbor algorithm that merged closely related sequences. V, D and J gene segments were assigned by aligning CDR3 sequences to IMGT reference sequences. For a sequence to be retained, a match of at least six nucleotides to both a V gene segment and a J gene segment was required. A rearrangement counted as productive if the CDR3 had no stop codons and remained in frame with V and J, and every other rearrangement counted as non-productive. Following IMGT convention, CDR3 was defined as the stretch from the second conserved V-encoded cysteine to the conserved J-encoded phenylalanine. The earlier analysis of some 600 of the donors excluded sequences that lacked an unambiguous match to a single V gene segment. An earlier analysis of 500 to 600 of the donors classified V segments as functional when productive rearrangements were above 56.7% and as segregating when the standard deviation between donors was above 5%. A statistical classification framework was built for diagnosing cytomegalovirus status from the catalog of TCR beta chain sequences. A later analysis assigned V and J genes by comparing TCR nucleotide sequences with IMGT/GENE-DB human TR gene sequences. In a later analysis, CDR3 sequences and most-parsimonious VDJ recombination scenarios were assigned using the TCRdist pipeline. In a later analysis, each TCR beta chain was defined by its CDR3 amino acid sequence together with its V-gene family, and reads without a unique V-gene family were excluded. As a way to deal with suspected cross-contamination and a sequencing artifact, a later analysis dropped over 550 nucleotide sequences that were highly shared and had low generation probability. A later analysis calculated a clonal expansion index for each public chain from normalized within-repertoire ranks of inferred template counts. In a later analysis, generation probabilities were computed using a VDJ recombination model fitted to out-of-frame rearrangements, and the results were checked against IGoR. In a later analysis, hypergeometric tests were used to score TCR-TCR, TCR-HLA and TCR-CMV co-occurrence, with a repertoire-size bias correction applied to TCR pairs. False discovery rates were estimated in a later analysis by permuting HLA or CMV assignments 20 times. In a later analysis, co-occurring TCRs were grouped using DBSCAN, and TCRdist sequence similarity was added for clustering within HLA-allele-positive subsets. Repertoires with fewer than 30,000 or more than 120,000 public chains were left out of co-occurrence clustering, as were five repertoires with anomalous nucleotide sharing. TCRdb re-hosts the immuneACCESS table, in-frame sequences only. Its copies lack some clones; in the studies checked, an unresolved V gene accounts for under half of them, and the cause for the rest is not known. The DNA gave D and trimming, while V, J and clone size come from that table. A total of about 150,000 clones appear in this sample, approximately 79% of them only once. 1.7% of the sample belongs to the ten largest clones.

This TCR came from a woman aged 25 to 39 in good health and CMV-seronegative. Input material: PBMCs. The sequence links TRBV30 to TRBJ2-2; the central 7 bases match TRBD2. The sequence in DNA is TGTGCCTGGAGGTCGGGGGGTAACACCGGGGAGCTGTTTTTT. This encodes CAWRSGGNTGELFF. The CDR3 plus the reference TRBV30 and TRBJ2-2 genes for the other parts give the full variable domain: SQTIHQWPATLVQPVGSPLSLECTVEGTSNPNLYWYRQAAGRGLQLLFYSVGIGQISSEVPQNLSASRPQDRQFILSSKKLLLSDSGFYLCAWRSGGNTGELFFGEGSRLTVL.